This TCR beta chain is from a study of blood T cell repertoires in COVID-19. For the study at large: Both acute and convalescent COVID-19 samples were obtained from the United States, Italy and Spain.

Sequencing was performed with immunoSEQ multiplex PCR; in TCRdb, only in-frame clones are kept and a portion is missing. The table lists around 480,000 clones, around 90% of them singletons. The CDR3 runs 14 residues. Trimming pared 4 bases from V and 3 bases from J, leaving 14 bases between. Germline CDR1 reads SGHRS; CDR2 reads YFSETQ. Concerning this clone: The sample has other DNA sequences that encode this CDR3 too.

This clonotype was sampled from a woman under 30 who had recovered from COVID-19. The sequencing input was PBMCs or T cells enriched from blood (not recorded which). This rearrangement joins TRBV5-1 to TRBJ2-7, with D perhaps matching TRBD1 (5 bases). The CDR3 coding sequence is TGCGCCAGCAGCCTAGGCCAGGGCCTCTACGAGCAGTACTTC. As protein: CASSLGQGLYEQYF. The whole variable domain, filled in from reference TRBV5-1 and TRBJ2-7, reads KAGVTQTPRYLIKTRGQQVTLSCSPISGHRSVSWYQQTPGQGLQFLFEYFSETQRNKGNFPGRFSGRQFSNSRSEMNVSTLELGDSALYLCASSLGQGLYEQYFGPGTRLTVT.